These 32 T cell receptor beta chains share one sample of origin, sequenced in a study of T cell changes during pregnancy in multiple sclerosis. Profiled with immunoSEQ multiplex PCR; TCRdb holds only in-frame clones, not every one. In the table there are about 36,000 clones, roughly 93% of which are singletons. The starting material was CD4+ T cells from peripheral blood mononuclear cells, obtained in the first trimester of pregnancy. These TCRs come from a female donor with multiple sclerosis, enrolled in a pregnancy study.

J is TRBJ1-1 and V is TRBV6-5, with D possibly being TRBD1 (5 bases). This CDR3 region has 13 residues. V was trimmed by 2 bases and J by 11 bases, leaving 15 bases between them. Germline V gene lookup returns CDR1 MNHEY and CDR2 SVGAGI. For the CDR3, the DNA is TGTGCCAGCAGTTACGGTGGGGGGGAAACGGCTTTCTTT. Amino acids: CASSYGGGETAFF.

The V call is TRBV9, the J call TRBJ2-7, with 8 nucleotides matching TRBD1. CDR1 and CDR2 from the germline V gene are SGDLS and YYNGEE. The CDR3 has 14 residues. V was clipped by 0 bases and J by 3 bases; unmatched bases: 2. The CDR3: CASSVATGGYEQYF. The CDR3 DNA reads TGTGCCAGCAGCGTAGCTACAGGGGGCTACGAGCAGTACTTC. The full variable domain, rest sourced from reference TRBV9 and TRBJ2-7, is DSGVTQTPKHLITATGQRVTLRCSPRSGDLSVYWYQQSLDQGLQFLIQYYNGEERAKGNILERFSAQQFPDLHSELNLSSLELGDSALYFCASSVATGGYEQYFGPGTRLTVT.

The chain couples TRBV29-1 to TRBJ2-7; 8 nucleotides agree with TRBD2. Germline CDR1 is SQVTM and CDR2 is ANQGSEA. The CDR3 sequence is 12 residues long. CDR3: CAAGTSSYEQYF. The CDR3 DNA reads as TGCGCCGCCGGGACTAGCTCCTACGAGCAGTACTTC.

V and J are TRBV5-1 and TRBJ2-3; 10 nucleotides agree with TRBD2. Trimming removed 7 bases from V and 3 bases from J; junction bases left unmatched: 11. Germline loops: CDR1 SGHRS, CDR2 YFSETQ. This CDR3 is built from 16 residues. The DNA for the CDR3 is TGCGCCAGCCGACCTGTAGCGGGAGGTAGAACAGATACGCAGTATTTT. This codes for CASRPVAGGRTDTQYF.

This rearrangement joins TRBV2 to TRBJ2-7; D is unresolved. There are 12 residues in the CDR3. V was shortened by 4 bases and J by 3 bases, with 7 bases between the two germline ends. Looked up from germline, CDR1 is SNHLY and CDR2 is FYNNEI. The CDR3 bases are TGTGCCAGCAGTGTATTCTACTACGAGCAGTACTTC. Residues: CASSVFYYEQYF.

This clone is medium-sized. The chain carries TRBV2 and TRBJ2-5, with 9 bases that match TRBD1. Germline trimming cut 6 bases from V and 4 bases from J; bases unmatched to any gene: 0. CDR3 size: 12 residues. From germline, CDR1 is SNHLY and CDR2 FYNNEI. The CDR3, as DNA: TGTGCCAGCAGGGGACAGGGAGAGACCCAGTACTTC. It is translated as CASRGQGETQYF.

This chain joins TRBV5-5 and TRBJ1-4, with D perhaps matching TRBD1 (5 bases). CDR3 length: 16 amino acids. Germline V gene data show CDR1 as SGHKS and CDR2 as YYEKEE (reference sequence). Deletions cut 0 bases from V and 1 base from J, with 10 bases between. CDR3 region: CASSLARGRTNEKLFF. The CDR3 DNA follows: TGTGCCAGCAGCTTGGCTCGGGGGAGAACTAATGAAAAACTGTTTTTT. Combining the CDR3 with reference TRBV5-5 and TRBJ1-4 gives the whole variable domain DAGVTQSPTHLIKTRGQQVTLRCSPISGHKSVSWYQQVLGQGPQFIFQYYEKEERGRGNFPDRFSARQFPNYSSELNVNALLLGDSALYLCASSLARGRTNEKLFFGSGTQLSVL.

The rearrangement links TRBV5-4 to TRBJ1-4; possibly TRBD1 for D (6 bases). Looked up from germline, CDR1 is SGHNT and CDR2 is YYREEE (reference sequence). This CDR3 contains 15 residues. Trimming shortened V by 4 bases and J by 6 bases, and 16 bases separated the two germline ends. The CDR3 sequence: CASSTQRGGDEKLFF. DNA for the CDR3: TGTGCCAGCAGCACCCAGAGGGGGGGTGATGAAAAACTGTTTTTT.

The CDR3 loop is CASSFGGGTGELFF. CDR3 nucleotide sequence: TGTGCCAGCAGCTTTGGGGGCGGGACCGGGGAGCTGTTTTTT. The V and J genes are TRBV7-8 and TRBJ2-2, with D possibly TRBD1 on 6 matching bases. Deletions cut 3 bases from V and 5 bases from J, with 10 bases between. The CDR3 runs 14 residues. From germline, CDR1 is SGHVS and CDR2 FQNEAQ.

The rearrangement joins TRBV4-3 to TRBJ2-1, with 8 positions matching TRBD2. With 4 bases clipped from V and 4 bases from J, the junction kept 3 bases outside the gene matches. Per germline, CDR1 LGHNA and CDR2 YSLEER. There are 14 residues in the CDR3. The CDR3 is CASSLGGVYNEQFF. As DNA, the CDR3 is TGCGCCAGCAGCCTCGGGGGGGTTTACAATGAGCAGTTCTTC.

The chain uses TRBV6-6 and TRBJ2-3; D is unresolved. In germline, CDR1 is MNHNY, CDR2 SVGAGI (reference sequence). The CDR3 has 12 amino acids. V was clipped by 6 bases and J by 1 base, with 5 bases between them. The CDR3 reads CASRQGTDTQYF. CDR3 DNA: TGTGCCAGCAGGCAGGGCACAGATACGCAGTATTTT.

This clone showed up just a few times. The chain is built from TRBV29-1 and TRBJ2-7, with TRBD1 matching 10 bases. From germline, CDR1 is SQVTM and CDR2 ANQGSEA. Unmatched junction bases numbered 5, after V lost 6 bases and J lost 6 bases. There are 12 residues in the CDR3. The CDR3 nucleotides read TGCAGCGTATCGGGACAGGGGATCGAGCAGTACTTC. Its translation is CSVSGQGIEQYF.

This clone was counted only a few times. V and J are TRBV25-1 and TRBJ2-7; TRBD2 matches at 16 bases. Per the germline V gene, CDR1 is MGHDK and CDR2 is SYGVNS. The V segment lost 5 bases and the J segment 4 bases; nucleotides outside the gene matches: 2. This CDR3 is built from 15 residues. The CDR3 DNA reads TGTGCCAGCAGTCCGGGACTAGCGGGAGGGTACGAGCAGTACTTC. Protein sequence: CASSPGLAGGYEQYF.

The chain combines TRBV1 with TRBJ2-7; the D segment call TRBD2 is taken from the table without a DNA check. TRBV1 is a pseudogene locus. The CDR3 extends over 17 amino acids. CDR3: CTSSTSRGDWSSYEQYF. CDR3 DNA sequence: TGCACCAGCAGCACAAGCCGAGGGGACTGGAGCTCCTACGAGCAGTACTTC.

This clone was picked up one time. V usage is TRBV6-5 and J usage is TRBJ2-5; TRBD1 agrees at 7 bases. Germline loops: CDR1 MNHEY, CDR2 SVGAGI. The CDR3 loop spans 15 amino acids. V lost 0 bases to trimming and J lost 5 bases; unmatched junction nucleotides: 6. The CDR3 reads CASSYSRGRGETQYF. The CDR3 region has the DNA TGTGCCAGCAGTTACTCAAGGGGGCGCGGGGAGACCCAGTACTTC.

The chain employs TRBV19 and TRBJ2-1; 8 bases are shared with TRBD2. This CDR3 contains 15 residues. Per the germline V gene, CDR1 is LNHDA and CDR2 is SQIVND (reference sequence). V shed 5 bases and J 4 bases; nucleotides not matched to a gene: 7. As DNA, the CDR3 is TGTGCCAGTAGTCATGCGGGGGGACCTTACAATGAGCAGTTCTTC. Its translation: CASSHAGGPYNEQFF. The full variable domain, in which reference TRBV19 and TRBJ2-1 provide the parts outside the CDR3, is DGGITQSPKYLFRKEGQNVTLSCEQNLNHDAMYWYRQDPGQGLRLIYYSQIVNDFQKGDIAEGYSVSREKKESFPLTVTSAQKNPTAFYLCASSHAGGPYNEQFFGPGTRLTVL.

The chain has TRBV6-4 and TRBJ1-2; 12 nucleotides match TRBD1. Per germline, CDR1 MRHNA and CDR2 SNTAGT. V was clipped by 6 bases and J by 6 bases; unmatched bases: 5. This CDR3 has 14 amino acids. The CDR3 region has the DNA TGTGCCAGCAGCGCCGGGACAGGGGGCAATGGCTACACCTTC. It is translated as CASSAGTGGNGYTF.

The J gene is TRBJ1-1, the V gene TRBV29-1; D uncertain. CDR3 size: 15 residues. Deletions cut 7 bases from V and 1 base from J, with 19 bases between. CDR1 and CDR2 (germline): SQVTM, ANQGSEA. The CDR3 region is CSGRGYSSRNTEAFF. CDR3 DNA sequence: TGCAGCGGCCGGGGTTACAGCTCGCGGAACACTGAAGCTTTCTTT. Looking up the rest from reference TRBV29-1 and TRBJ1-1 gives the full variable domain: SAVISQKPSRDICQRGTSLTIQCQVDSQVTMMFWYRQQPGQSLTLIATANQGSEATYESGFVIDKFPISRPNLTFSTLTVSNMSPEDSSIYLCSGRGYSSRNTEAFFGQGTRLTVV.

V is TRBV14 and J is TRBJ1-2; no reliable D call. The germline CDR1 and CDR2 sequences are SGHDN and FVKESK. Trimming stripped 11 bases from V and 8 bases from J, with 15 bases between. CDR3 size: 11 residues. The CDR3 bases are TGTGCCCGGTTCCTCGGAGAAGGCTACACCTTC. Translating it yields CARFLGEGYTF.

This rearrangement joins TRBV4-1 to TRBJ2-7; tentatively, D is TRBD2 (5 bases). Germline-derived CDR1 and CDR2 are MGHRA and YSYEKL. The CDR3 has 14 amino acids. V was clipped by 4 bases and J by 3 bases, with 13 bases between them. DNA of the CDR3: TGCGCCAGCAGCCGAGAGGAGGTGGGCTACGAGCAGTACTTC. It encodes CASSREEVGYEQYF.

The CDR3 DNA follows: TGTGCCAGCAGCCCAGACAGGGGGCCCTCTTATGGCTACACCTTC. Translation gives CASSPDRGPSYGYTF. The chain combines TRBV7-2 with TRBJ1-2, with 10 bases identical to TRBD1. Germline trimming cut 5 bases from V and 5 bases from J; bases unmatched to any gene: 8. CDR1 is SGHTA, CDR2 FQGNSA, per germline. The CDR3 covers 15 residues.

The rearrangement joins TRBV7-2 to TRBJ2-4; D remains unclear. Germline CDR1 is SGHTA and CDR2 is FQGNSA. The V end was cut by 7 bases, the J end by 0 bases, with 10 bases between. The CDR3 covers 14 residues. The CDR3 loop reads CASTGGLAKNIQYF. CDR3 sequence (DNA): TGTGCCAGCACTGGTGGGCTAGCCAAAAACATTCAGTACTTC.

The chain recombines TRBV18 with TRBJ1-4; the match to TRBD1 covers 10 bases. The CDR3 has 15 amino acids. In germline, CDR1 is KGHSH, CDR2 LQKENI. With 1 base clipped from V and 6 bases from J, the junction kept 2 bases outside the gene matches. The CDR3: CASSPLGQGDEKLFF. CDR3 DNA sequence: TGTGCCAGCTCACCACTCGGACAGGGGGATGAAAAACTGTTTTTT.

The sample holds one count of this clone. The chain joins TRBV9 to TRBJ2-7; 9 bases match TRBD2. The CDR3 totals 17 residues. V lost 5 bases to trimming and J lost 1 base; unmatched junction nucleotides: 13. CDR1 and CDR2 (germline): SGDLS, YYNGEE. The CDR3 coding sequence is TGTGCCAGCAGTGCTACCGCGGGGGGGTTAGGGTCCTACGAGCAGTACTTC. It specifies CASSATAGGLGSYEQYF.

The CDR3 DNA reads TGTGCCAGCAGATCGGGTACCGGGGAGCTGTTTTTT. Its translation is CASRSGTGELFF. The chain has TRBV6-5 and TRBJ2-2; D is unresolved. Germline CDR1 is MNHEY and CDR2 is SVGAGI. The length of the CDR3 is 12 residues. Trimming took off 6 bases at V and 5 bases at J, with 7 bases between the two ends.

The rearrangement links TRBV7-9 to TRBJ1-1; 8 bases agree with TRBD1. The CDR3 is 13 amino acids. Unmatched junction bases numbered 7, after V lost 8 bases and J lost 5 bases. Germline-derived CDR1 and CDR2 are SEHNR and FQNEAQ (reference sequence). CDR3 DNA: TGTGCCAGCGGTTACAGGGGGGGGACTGAAGCTTTCTTT. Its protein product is CASGYRGGTEAFF.

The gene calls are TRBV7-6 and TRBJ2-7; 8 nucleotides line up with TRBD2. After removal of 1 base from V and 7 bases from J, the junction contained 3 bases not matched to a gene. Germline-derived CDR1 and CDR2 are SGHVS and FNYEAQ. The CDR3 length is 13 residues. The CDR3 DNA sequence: TGTGCCAGCAGCTTAGTTCGGGGGGGTGAGCAGTACTTC. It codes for CASSLVRGGEQYF. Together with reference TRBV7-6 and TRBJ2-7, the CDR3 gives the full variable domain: GAGVSQSPRYKVTKRGQDVALRCDPISGHVSLYWYRQALGQGPEFLTYFNYEAQQDKSGLPNDRFSAERPEGSISTLTIQRTEQRDSAMYRCASSLVRGGEQYFGPGTRLTVT.

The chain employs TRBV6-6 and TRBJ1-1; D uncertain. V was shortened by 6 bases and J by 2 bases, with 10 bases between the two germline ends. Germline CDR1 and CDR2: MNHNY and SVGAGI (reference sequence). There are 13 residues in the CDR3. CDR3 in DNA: TGTGCCAGCAGACACACAGTAAACACTGAAGCTTTCTTT. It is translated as CASRHTVNTEAFF.

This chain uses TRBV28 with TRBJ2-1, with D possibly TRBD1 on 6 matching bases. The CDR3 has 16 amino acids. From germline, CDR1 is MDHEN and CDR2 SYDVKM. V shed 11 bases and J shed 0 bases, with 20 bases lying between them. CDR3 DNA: TGTGCCGCCCTTTCTACGGGGACAAGCTCCTACAATGAGCAGTTCTTC. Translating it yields CAALSTGTSSYNEQFF.

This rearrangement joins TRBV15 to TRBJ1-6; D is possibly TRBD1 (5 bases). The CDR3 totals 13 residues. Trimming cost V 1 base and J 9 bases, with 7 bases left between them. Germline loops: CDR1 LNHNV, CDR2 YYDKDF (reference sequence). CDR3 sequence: CATSRGGGSPLHF. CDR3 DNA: TGTGCCACCAGCAGAGGGGGGGGTTCACCCCTCCACTTT. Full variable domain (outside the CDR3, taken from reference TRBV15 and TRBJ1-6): DAMVIQNPRYQVTQFGKPVTLSCSQTLNHNVMYWYQQKSSQAPKLLFHYYDKDFNNEADTPDNFQSRRPNTSFCFLDIRSPGLGDTAMYLCATSRGGGSPLHFGNGTRLTVT.

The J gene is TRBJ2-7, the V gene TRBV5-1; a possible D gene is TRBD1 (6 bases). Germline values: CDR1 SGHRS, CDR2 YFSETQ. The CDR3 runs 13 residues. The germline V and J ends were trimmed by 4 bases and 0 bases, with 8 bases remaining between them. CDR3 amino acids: CASSRDTSYEQYF. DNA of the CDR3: TGCGCCAGCAGCCGGGACACCTCCTACGAGCAGTACTTC.

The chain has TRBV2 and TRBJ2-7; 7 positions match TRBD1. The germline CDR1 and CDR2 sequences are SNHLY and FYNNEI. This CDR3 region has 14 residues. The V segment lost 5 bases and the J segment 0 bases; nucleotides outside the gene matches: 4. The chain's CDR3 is CASSQDRSSYEQYF. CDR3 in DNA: TGTGCCAGCAGTCAGGACAGGAGCTCCTACGAGCAGTACTTC.